The clone carrying this T cell receptor (beta chain) was recorded once. What it binds is not known. A second 7 to 11 cycle PCR used barcoded and J-beta primers. Individual samples furnished no less than 3 million CDR3-containing paired-end reads apiece. TCRdb re-called the 5' RACE reads through MiXCR, storing one row per CDR3 protein. The sample has just under 900,000 distinct CDR3 sequences; around 30% are singletons. This entry comes from a study of blood T cells in healthy people across ages. Broader study findings: A roughly linear fall in TCR beta diversity per million T cells was seen with increasing age.

The source material was blood. The source is a woman of 80 years or more in good health.

CDR3 amino acids: CASGLREYNEQYF. Written as DNA, the CDR3 is TGTGCCAGCGGCCTTAGGGAGTACAATGAGCAGTACTTC. The V gene is TRBV3-1, the J gene TRBJ2-7, with D perhaps matching TRBD2 (5 bases). V was shortened by 8 bases and J by 7 bases, with 18 bases between the two germline ends. Germline V gives CDR1 LGHDT, CDR2 YNNKEL (reference sequence). The CDR3 loop spans 13 amino acids.